The sequence of this T cell receptor beta chain was determined in a study of blood T cell repertoires in COVID-19. Overall study: Samples taken during acute and convalescent COVID-19 were collected in the United States, Italy and Spain. PBMCs, B-cell-depleted T cells, or T cells provided the cDNA or gDNA that made up the material.

The V end was cut by 7 bases, the J end by 2 bases, with 13 bases between. Germline CDR1 LNHDA, CDR2 SQIVND (reference sequence). This CDR3 contains 14 residues. In the original workflow: Reference gene primer amplification yielded estimated nucleated cell counts. Repertoires were generated with immunoSEQ multiplex PCR, while TCRdb's copy carries only in-frame clones and drops some. The DNA was the basis for D and trimming; V, J and clone size are from that table. Among under 350,000 clones, 85% were seen once, and the ten largest hold about 14%. This clonotype was obtained from a human donor in a cohort sampled during active COVID-19. The chain carries TRBV19 and TRBJ2-3; the D gene is possibly TRBD2 (7 bases). Specimen: peripheral blood. CDR3 nucleotide sequence: TGTGCCAGTACCCCTGGGGGGGCCACAGATACGCAGTATTTT. It is translated as CASTPGGATDTQYF.